This entry lists 19 T cell receptor beta chains sequenced from one sample in a study of T and B cells in COVID-19 patients. From blood, about 240-500 ng of genomic DNA served as TRB template. Multiplex PCR with BIOMED2 TRB-A/B primer pools amplified TRB rearrangements. Each CDR3 protein gets one entry after TCRdb re-called the multiplex PCR reads with MiXCR. This table holds roughly 9,500 distinct CDR3 sequences, 25% to 30% found once. Sequencing used blood. Receptors originate from a human donor who had recovered from COVID-19.

This clonotype was seen more than once but under ten times. The chain has TRBV6-2 or TRBV6-3 and TRBJ1-5; 7 bases fit TRBD1. Germline CDR1 is MNHEY and CDR2 is SVGEGT. V shed 2 bases, J shed 2 bases, and the junction held 12 bases outside the gene matches. This CDR3 has 18 amino acids. CDR3 sequence reads: CASSYKGAQGPGNQPQHF. The CDR3 DNA reads TGTGCCAGCAGTTACAAGGGGGCCCAGGGGCCGGGCAATCAGCCCCAGCATTTT.

The V call is TRBV7-9, the J call TRBJ2-2; D may be TRBD1 (5 bases). CDR3 length: 16 amino acids. The germline V gene encodes CDR1 SEHNR and CDR2 FQNEAQ (reference sequence). V was cut by 3 bases and J by 1 base, with 12 bases left in between. CDR3 coding DNA: TGTGCCAGCAGCTTCCTAAAAACAGGGAACACCGGGGAGCTGTTTTTT. It is translated as CASSFLKTGNTGELFF.

CDR3 region: CASSFTGTEANYGYTF. The CDR3 nucleotides read TGTGCCAGCAGCTTCACCGGGACGGAGGCTAACTATGGCTACACCTTC. The chain joins TRBV5-6 to TRBJ1-2, with D maybe TRBD1 (5 bases). The germline gives CDR1 SGHDT, CDR2 YYEEEE. The CDR3 runs 16 residues. V was shortened by 2 bases and J by 0 bases, with 14 bases between the two germline ends.

This clonotype is medium-sized in the sample. This chain links TRBV18 with TRBJ2-7, with a possible D match to TRBD1 (5 bases). Trimming took 5 bases from V and 2 from J, leaving 10 bases between them. The CDR3 runs to 13 residues. Looked up from germline, CDR1 is KGHSH and CDR2 is LQKENI. The CDR3 DNA is TGTGCCAGCTCAGCCGGACACACCTACGAGCAGTACTTC. It is translated as CASSAGHTYEQYF. Using reference TRBV18 and TRBJ2-7 for the parts outside the CDR3, the full variable domain is NAGVMQNPRHLVRRRGQEARLRCSPMKGHSHVYWYRQLPEEGLKFMVYLQKENIIDESGMPKERFSAEFPKEGPSILRIQQVVRGDSAAYFCASSAGHTYEQYFGPGTRLTVT.

The chain carries TRBV6-1 and TRBJ2-7, with a possible D match to TRBD2 (6 bases). Looked up from germline, CDR1 is MNHNS and CDR2 is SASEGT. Trimming shortened V by 2 bases and J by 0 bases, and 8 bases separated the two germline ends. The CDR3 has 14 amino acids. The CDR3 reads CASSESGSSYEQYF. The CDR3 nucleotides read TGTGCCAGCAGTGAATCCGGGAGCTCCTACGAGCAGTACTTC.

By sample share, this clonotype is medium-sized. The chain links TRBV5-4 to TRBJ2-5; no definite D call. The ends were cut back, 5 bases at V and 5 bases at J, with 19 bases in the middle. This CDR3 has 15 amino acids. Germline CDR1 reads SGHNT; CDR2 reads YYREEE (reference sequence). This CDR3 reads CASRPDSTVRETQYF. CDR3 coding DNA: TGTGCCAGCAGACCTGACTCAACCGTCAGGGAGACCCAGTACTTC.

This clonotype was counted between two and nine times. The chain carries TRBV30 and TRBJ1-1; 7 nucleotides align to TRBD1. The CDR3 extends over 14 amino acids. V was pared by 4 bases and J by 2 bases, with 7 bases of the junction left unmatched. Per the germline V gene, CDR1 is GTSNPN and CDR2 is SVGIG (reference sequence). The CDR3 reads CAWNRGTANTEAFF. In DNA form, the CDR3 reads TGTGCCTGGAACCGAGGGACAGCCAACACTGAAGCTTTCTTT.

This clonotype was seen a few times. The rearrangement uses TRBV7-2 and TRBJ1-2; TRBD1 agrees at 9 bases. Germline V gene sequence: CDR1 SGHTA, CDR2 FQGNSA. There are 14 residues in the CDR3. V dropped 6 bases and J dropped 3; count of bases not matched to a gene: 5. For the CDR3, the DNA is TGTGCCAGCAGATCCGGGACAGGGCACTATGGCTACACCTTC. As protein: CASRSGTGHYGYTF. Looking up the rest from reference TRBV7-2 and TRBJ1-2 gives the full variable domain: GAGVSQSPSNKVTEKGKDVELRCDPISGHTALYWYRQSLGQGLEFLIYFQGNSAPDKSGLPSDRFSAERTGGSVSTLTIQRTQQEDSAVYLCASRSGTGHYGYTFGSGTRLTVV.

This clonotype is categorized as medium-sized. J is TRBJ1-3 and V is TRBV19; D is perhaps TRBD1 (5 bases). V shed 7 bases and J shed 1 base, with 11 bases lying between them. The CDR3 runs 14 residues. Germline V gene lookup returns CDR1 LNHDA and CDR2 SQIVND (reference sequence). DNA for the CDR3: TGTGCCAGTATCGATCAGGGTTCTGGAAACACCATATATTTT. It codes for CASIDQGSGNTIYF. Full variable domain (rest looked up from reference TRBV19 and TRBJ1-3): DGGITQSPKYLFRKEGQNVTLSCEQNLNHDAMYWYRQDPGQGLRLIYYSQIVNDFQKGDIAEGYSVSREKKESFPLTVTSAQKNPTAFYLCASIDQGSGNTIYFGEGSWLTVV.

This clonotype was counted between two and nine times. This chain connects TRBV5-1 to TRBJ1-1; possibly TRBD1 for D (5 bases). Between the trimmed V and J ends, which lost 0 bases and 1 base, there was a span of 10 bases. The CDR3 contains 15 residues. Germline CDR1 reads SGHRS; CDR2 reads YFSETQ. The CDR3 nucleotides are TGCGCCAGCAGCTTGGAGAGGGGTGAGAACACTGAAGCTTTCTTT. It yields the protein CASSLERGENTEAFF.

In the case of this clonotype: Being one base from a much bigger clone, this may be a read error. The rearrangement links TRBV27 to TRBJ2-1, with TRBD2 identical over 8 bases. V lost 4 bases to trimming and J lost 9 bases; unmatched junction nucleotides: 8. Germline V gene sequence: CDR1 MNHEY, CDR2 SMNVEV (reference sequence). This CDR3 contains 14 residues. DNA of the CDR3: TGTGCCAGCAGTTCGGGACTAGTGGGAACTGAGCAGTTCTTC. Protein product: CASSSGLVGTEQFF.

The rearrangement uses TRBV7-3 and TRBJ2-2, with a weak D call TRBD2 (7 bases). V was pared by 1 base and J by 2 bases, with 17 bases between. The CDR3 totals 18 residues. CDR1 SGHTA and CDR2 FQGTGA come from the germline V gene. CDR3 residues: CASSLRLGGDPNTGELFF. In DNA, the CDR3 is TGTGCCAGCAGCTTAAGATTAGGGGGGGACCCAAACACCGGGGAGCTGTTTTTT.

To note about this clonotype: Since a much larger clone is just one base distant, this may be a read error. The J gene is TRBJ1-1, the V gene TRBV19; D is possibly TRBD1 (5 bases). CDR1 is LNHDA, CDR2 SQIVND, per germline (reference sequence). This CDR3 has 15 amino acids. V lost 5 bases, J lost 0 bases, and 13 bases lay in between. CDR3 nucleotides: TGTGCCAGTAGTCGGAACAGACAGTTGAACACTGAAGCTTTCTTT. Amino acids: CASSRNRQLNTEAFF.

This clonotype rates as medium-sized. This chain joins TRBV30 and TRBJ1-3; D is ambiguous. Germline V lookup: CDR1 GTSNPN, CDR2 SVGIG (reference sequence). V lost 0 bases and J lost 2, with 5 bases in between. CDR3 length: 13 residues. CDR3 amino acids: CAWSVGPGNTIYF. CDR3 DNA sequence: TGTGCCTGGAGTGTAGGGCCTGGAAACACCATATATTTT.

The sample holds a few counts of this clonotype. The chain links TRBV7-9 to TRBJ1-2; D gene unclear. V was clipped by 1 base and J by 2 bases, with 11 bases between them. The germline CDR1 and CDR2 sequences are SEHNR and FQNEAQ (reference sequence). The CDR3 covers 15 residues. The CDR3 is CASSLESVGNYGYTF. As DNA, the CDR3 is TGTGCCAGCAGCTTAGAATCGGTAGGGAACTATGGCTACACCTTC. The entire variable domain, with the rest obtained from reference TRBV7-9 and TRBJ1-2, is as follows: DTGVSQNPRHKITKRGQNVTFRCDPISEHNRLYWYRQTLGQGPEFLTYFQNEAQLEKSRLLSDRFSAERPKGSFSTLEIQRTEQGDSAMYLCASSLESVGNYGYTFGSGTRLTVV.

This clonotype was seen many times. This chain uses TRBV5-4 with TRBJ2-7; TRBD2 aligns across 7 bases. V shed 4 bases and J 6 bases; nucleotides not matched to a gene: 7. This CDR3 is 13 amino acids long. Per germline, CDR1 SGHNT and CDR2 YYREEE (reference sequence). CDR3 region: CASSPERGSEQYF. CDR3 nucleotides: TGTGCCAGCAGCCCTGAGCGGGGCTCCGAGCAGTACTTC.

The rearrangement joins TRBV7-9 to TRBJ2-3, with 10 bases aligning to TRBD2. Trimming cost V 5 bases and J 6 bases; bases outside gene matches: 11. Germline assignment: CDR1 SEHNR and CDR2 FQNEAQ (reference sequence). The CDR3 is 16 amino acids. In nucleotides, the CDR3 is TGTGCCAGCAGCCTCCTAGCGGGAGTCATCGGTGATACGCAGTATTTT. Translation gives CASSLLAGVIGDTQYF.

This clonotype is medium-sized within its sample. This rearrangement joins TRBV18 to TRBJ1-5; TRBD1 matches 7 bases. Per the germline V gene, CDR1 is KGHSH and CDR2 is LQKENI. The CDR3 has 14 residues. V dropped 4 bases and J dropped 1; count of bases not matched to a gene: 1. The DNA of the CDR3 is TGTGCCAGCTCACGACAGGGCAGCAATCAGCCCCAGCATTTT. It translates to CASSRQGSNQPQHF.

This clonotype was observed many times. The chain employs TRBV7-6 and TRBJ2-7, with D tentatively TRBD1 (6 bases). Trimming cost V 6 bases and J 0 bases, with 15 bases left between them. Germline CDR1 is SGHVS and CDR2 is FNYEAQ. CDR3 length: 15 amino acids. The CDR3 sequence: CASRAKEDSSYEQYF. CDR3 nucleotides: TGTGCCAGCAGGGCGAAGGAGGACAGCTCCTACGAGCAGTACTTC.